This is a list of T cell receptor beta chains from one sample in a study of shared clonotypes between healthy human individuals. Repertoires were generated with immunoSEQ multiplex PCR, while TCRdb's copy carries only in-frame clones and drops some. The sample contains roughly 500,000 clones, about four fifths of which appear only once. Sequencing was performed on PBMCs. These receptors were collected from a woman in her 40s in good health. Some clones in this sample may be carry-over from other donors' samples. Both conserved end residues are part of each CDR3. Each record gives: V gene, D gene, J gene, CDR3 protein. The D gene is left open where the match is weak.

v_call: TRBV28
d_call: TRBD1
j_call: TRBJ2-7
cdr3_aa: CASRLTGEGTYEQYF

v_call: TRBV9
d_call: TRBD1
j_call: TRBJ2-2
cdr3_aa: CASSVRDRNTGELFF

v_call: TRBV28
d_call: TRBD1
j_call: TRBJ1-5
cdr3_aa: CAITGQGNQPQHF

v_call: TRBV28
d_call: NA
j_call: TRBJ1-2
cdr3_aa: CASSIETGSNYGYTF

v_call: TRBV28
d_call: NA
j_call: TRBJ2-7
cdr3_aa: CASSLGGPREQYF

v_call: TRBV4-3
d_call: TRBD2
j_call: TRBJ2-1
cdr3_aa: CASSPGPAGDINNEQFF

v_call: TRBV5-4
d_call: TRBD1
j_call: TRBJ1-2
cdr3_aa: CASRYAPGTGTYGYTF

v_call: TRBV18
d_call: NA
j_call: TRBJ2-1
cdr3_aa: CASSPPNPEVGNEQFF

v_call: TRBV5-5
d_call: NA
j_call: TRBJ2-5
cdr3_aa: CASSAEGWRELQETQYF

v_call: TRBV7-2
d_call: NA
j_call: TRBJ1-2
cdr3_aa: CASSPRRWGSEGYTF

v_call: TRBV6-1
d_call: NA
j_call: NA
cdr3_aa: CASSEEGGGPYEQYF

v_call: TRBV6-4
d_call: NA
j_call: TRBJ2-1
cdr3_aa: CASSEKQGGHEQFF

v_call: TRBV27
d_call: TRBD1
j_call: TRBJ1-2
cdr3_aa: CASSFGGTARISYTF

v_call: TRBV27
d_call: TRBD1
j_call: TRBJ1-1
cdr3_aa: CASRPQGISEAFF

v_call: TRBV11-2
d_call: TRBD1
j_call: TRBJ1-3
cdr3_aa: CASSFRGQAGNTIYF

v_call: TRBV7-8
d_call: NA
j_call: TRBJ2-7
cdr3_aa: CASSRGRGSYEQYF

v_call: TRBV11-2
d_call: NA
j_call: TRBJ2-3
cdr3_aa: CASSLKIGDTQYF

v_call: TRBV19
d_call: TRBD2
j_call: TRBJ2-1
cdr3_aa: CASSIPFLAGGRNEQFF

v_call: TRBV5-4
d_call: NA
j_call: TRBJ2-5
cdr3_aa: CASSLGQDVQETQYF

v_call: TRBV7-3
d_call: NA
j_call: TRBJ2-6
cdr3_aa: CASSRQTSGANVLTF

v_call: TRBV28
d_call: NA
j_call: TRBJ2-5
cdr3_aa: CASTLSGQETQYF

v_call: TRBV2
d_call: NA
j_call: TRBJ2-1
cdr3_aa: CASTSSESSYNEQFF

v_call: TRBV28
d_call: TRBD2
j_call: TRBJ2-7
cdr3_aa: CASSAPTGLSGREEDEQYF

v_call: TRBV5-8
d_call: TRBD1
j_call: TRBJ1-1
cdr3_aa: CASTTGSLKTEAFF

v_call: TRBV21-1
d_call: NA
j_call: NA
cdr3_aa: CASSRRDRQYEQYF

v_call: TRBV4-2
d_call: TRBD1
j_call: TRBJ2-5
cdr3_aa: CASSQAGPGGGETQYF

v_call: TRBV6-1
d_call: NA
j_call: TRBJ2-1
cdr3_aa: CASSERRASYNEQFF

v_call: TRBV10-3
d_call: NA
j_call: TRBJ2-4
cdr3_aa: CAISESAGRNIQYF

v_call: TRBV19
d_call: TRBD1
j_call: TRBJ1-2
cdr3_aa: CASSRDRGGYGYTF

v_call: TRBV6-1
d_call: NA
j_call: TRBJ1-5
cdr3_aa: CASSAGGGNQPQHF

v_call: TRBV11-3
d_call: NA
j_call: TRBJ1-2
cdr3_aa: CASSLVENYGYTF

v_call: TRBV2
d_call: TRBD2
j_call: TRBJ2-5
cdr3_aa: CASSSSSGQETQYF

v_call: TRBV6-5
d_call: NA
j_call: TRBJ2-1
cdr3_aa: CASSYSPYEQFF

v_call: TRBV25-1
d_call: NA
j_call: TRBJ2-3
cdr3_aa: CASSDRGTSTDTQYF

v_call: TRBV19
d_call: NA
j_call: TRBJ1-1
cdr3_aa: CASSMGWDTEAFF

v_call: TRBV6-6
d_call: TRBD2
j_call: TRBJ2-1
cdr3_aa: CASSYGGLASQNEQFF

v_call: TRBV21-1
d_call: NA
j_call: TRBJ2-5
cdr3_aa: CARKPGGDPGETQYF

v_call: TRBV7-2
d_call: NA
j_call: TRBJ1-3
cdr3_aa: CASSLRTGEPHSGNTIYF

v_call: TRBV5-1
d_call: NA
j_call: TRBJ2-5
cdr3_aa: CASSRGGPFQETQYF

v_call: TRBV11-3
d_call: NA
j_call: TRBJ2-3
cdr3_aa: CASSLTTGTDTQYF

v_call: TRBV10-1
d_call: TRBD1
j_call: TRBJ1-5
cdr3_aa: CASSDCDRDPEGNQPQHF

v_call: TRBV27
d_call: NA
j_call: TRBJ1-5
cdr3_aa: CASSLARNNQPQHF

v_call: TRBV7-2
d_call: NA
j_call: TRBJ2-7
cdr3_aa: CASVGDAYEQYF

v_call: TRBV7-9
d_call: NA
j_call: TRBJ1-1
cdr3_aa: CASSLGTVGTEAFF

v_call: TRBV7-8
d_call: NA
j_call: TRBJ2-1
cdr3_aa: CASSLVGSSYNEQFF

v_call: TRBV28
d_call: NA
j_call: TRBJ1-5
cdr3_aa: CASSFPGGSNQPQHF

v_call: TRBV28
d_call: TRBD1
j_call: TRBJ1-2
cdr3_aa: CASSPNDRGHYGYTF

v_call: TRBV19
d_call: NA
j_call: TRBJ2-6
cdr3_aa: CASSMVGYSGANVLTF

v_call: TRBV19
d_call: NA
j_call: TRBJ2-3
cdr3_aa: CASSPPVSDTQYF

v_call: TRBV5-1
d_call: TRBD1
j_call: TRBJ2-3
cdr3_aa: CASRRQGANTDTQYF

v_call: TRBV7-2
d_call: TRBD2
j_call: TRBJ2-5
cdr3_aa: CASSPRGTSPQETQYF

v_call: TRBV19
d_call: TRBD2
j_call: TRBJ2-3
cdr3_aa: CASSMGGGRAIDTQYF

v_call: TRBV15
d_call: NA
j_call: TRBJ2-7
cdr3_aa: CATSRDQGYEQYF

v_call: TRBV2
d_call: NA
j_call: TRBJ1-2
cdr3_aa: CASSEQGMSGYTF

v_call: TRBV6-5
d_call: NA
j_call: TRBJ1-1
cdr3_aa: CASRRQGPNTEAFF

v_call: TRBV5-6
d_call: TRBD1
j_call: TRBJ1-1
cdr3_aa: CASSSGGMNTEAFF

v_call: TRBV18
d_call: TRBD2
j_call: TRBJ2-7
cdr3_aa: CASSPSLLAGASYEQYF

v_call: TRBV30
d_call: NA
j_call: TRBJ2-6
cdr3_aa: CAGGSSGANVLTF

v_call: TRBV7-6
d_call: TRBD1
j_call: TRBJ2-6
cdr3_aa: CASRVPGQGTTGANVLTF

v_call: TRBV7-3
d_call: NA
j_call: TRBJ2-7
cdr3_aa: CASSPGGQEKQYF